This T cell receptor (beta chain) was obtained from a study of blood T cell repertoires in COVID-19. Unmatched junction bases numbered 3, after V lost 1 base and J lost 0 bases. Per the germline V gene, CDR1 is SQVTM and CDR2 is ANQGSEA. This CDR3 has 14 amino acids. Profiled with immunoSEQ multiplex PCR; TCRdb holds only in-frame clones, not every one. The sample yields a few hundred thousand clones, 85% to 90% seen once. This clonotype was sampled from a woman aged 45-60 years with acute or convalescent COVID-19. The chain combines TRBV29-1 with TRBJ2-7, with 7 bases aligning to TRBD2. The sample consisted of peripheral blood. The CDR3 loop is CSVEGWGGSYEQYF. The CDR3 coding sequence is TGCAGCGTTGAAGGGTGGGGGGGCTCCTACGAGCAGTACTTC.